These T cell receptor beta chains were read from a single sample in a study of T cell responses to AZD1222 COVID-19 vaccine. TCRdb keeps only in-frame clones here, not all; method: immunoSEQ multiplex PCR. This sample has about 85,000 clones, with just over 85% found just once. The material sequenced was peripheral blood, taken on day 0 of AZD1222 vaccination. These receptors were taken from an adult in good health. Both conserved end residues are part of each CDR3. Each record gives: clone size, V gene, D gene, J gene, CDR3 protein, CDR3 DNA. A D gene is named only where the DNA matches it firmly. Rows give clone size only sometimes, using once, few, many, or a class for an expanded clone.

clone_size: once; v_call: TRBV7-6; d_call: .; j_call: TRBJ2-2; cdr3_aa: CASSLAVPGELFF; cdr3_nt: TGTGCCAGCAGCTTAGCGGTCCCCGGGGAGCTGTTTTTT
clone_size: .; v_call: TRBV9; d_call: TRBD2; j_call: TRBJ2-7; cdr3_aa: CASSSRLAGVGEQYF; cdr3_nt: TGTGCCAGCAGCTCGAGACTAGCGGGAGTCGGCGAGCAGTACTTC
clone_size: .; v_call: TRBV6-5; d_call: TRBD1; j_call: TRBJ1-6; cdr3_aa: CASSWTGKLANSPLHF; cdr3_nt: TGTGCCAGCAGTTGGACAGGGAAGCTAGCGAATTCACCCCTCCACTTT
clone_size: .; v_call: TRBV7-9; d_call: .; j_call: TRBJ2-2; cdr3_aa: CASSFLGGAKTGELFF; cdr3_nt: TGTGCCAGCAGCTTTCTGGGGGGCGCGAAGACCGGGGAGCTGTTTTTT
clone_size: .; v_call: TRBV19; d_call: TRBD1; j_call: TRBJ1-1; cdr3_aa: CASSIRQGYTEAFF; cdr3_nt: TGTGCCAGTAGTATCAGACAGGGGTACACTGAAGCTTTCTTT
clone_size: once; v_call: TRBV7-9; d_call: .; j_call: TRBJ1-1; cdr3_aa: CASSSRGTEAFF; cdr3_nt: TGTGCCAGCAGCTCTCGGGGGACTGAAGCTTTCTTT
clone_size: .; v_call: TRBV11-2; d_call: .; j_call: TRBJ1-2; cdr3_aa: CASSLGGPSGGYGYTF; cdr3_nt: TGTGCCAGCAGCTTAGGGGGACCCTCGGGTGGCTATGGCTACACCTTC
clone_size: .; v_call: TRBV19; d_call: .; j_call: TRBJ1-2; cdr3_aa: CASSIGSPGYTF; cdr3_nt: TGTGCCAGTAGTATAGGGAGTCCTGGCTACACCTTC
clone_size: .; v_call: TRBV7-9; d_call: .; j_call: TRBJ1-3; cdr3_aa: CASSLAPGPSGNTIYF; cdr3_nt: TGTGCCAGCAGCTTAGCGCCGGGGCCCTCTGGAAACACCATATATTTT
clone_size: .; v_call: TRBV6-1; d_call: .; j_call: TRBJ2-5; cdr3_aa: CASSARDNHFAETQYF; cdr3_nt: TGTGCCAGCAGTGCCCGGGACAACCATTTCGCAGAGACCCAGTACTTC
clone_size: few; v_call: TRBV29-1; d_call: .; j_call: TRBJ2-7; cdr3_aa: CSVLERFPSYEQYF; cdr3_nt: TGCAGCGTCCTCGAACGGTTTCCATCCTACGAGCAGTACTTC
clone_size: few; v_call: TRBV11-2; d_call: .; j_call: TRBJ2-7; cdr3_aa: CASSLGDGPYEQYF; cdr3_nt: TGTGCCAGCAGCTTAGGGGACGGCCCCTACGAGCAGTACTTC
clone_size: few; v_call: TRBV9; d_call: TRBD1; j_call: TRBJ2-7; cdr3_aa: CASSVAGQGVGEQYF; cdr3_nt: TGTGCCAGCAGCGTAGCTGGGCAGGGGGTCGGCGAGCAGTACTTC
clone_size: .; v_call: TRBV5-4; d_call: TRBD1; j_call: TRBJ2-1; cdr3_aa: CASSRDRERYNEQFF; cdr3_nt: TGTGCCAGCAGCCGGGACAGGGAAAGGTACAATGAGCAGTTCTTC
clone_size: .; v_call: TRBV18; d_call: TRBD1; j_call: TRBJ2-7; cdr3_aa: CASSAGTGGSYEQYF; cdr3_nt: TGTGCCAGCTCAGCCGGGACAGGGGGCTCCTACGAGCAGTACTTC
clone_size: once; v_call: TRBV1; d_call: .; j_call: TRBJ2-2; cdr3_aa: CTSSQSRREGHEHRGAVF; cdr3_nt: TGCACCAGCAGCCAAAGTAGGCGGGAGGGCCATGAACACCGGGGAGCTGTTTTT
clone_size: .; v_call: TRBV4-1; d_call: .; j_call: TRBJ2-1; cdr3_aa: CASSQAGVRNEQFF; cdr3_nt: TGCGCCAGCAGCCAAGCGGGAGTGCGCAATGAGCAGTTCTTC
clone_size: .; v_call: TRBV5-4; d_call: .; j_call: TRBJ2-7; cdr3_aa: CASSLSHGDYEQYF; cdr3_nt: TGTGCCAGCAGCTTGTCCCACGGAGACTACGAGCAGTACTTC
clone_size: .; v_call: TRBV19; d_call: .; j_call: TRBJ2-2; cdr3_aa: CASRDLGAGELFF; cdr3_nt: TGTGCCAGTAGGGACCTGGGGGCCGGGGAGCTGTTTTTT
clone_size: .; v_call: TRBV5-1; d_call: .; j_call: TRBJ1-6; cdr3_aa: CASSLDSGLNNSPLHF; cdr3_nt: TGCGCCAGCAGCTTGGATTCGGGACTGAATAATTCACCCCTCCACTTT
clone_size: .; v_call: TRBV7-9; d_call: .; j_call: TRBJ1-1; cdr3_aa: CASGEVLRNTEAFF; cdr3_nt: TGTGCCAGCGGCGAAGTCCTCAGGAACACTGAAGCTTTCTTT
clone_size: .; v_call: TRBV4-2; d_call: .; j_call: TRBJ1-1; cdr3_aa: CASSLGHGNTEAFF; cdr3_nt: TGTGCCAGCAGCCTAGGACACGGGAACACTGAAGCTTTCTTT
clone_size: .; v_call: TRBV21-1; d_call: .; j_call: TRBJ1-5; cdr3_aa: CASSIQGDNQPQHF; cdr3_nt: TGTGCCAGCAGCATACAGGGTGACAATCAGCCCCAGCATTTT
clone_size: .; v_call: TRBV28; d_call: .; j_call: TRBJ1-4; cdr3_aa: CASSPWGRGEKLFF; cdr3_nt: TGTGCCAGCAGTCCCTGGGGGCGGGGTGAAAAACTGTTTTTT
clone_size: .; v_call: TRBV15; d_call: TRBD1; j_call: TRBJ2-6; cdr3_aa: CATSSEWTGPSGANVLTF; cdr3_nt: TGTGCCACCAGCAGCGAATGGACAGGGCCCTCTGGGGCCAACGTCCTGACTTTC
clone_size: .; v_call: TRBV4-1; d_call: .; j_call: TRBJ2-7; cdr3_aa: CASSQSPSSYEQYF; cdr3_nt: TGCGCCAGCAGCCAATCTCCCTCTTCCTACGAGCAGTACTTC
clone_size: .; v_call: TRBV7-9; d_call: .; j_call: TRBJ1-2; cdr3_aa: CASSLFPDRRNGYTF; cdr3_nt: TGTGCCAGCAGCTTATTCCCCGACAGGAGGAATGGCTACACCTTC
clone_size: .; v_call: TRBV29-1; d_call: .; j_call: TRBJ2-7; cdr3_aa: CSAKEGQGHLAGLYEQYF; cdr3_nt: TGCAGCGCAAAGGAGGGACAGGGTCACCTAGCGGGACTATACGAGCAGTACTTC
clone_size: .; v_call: TRBV7-7; d_call: TRBD1; j_call: TRBJ1-4; cdr3_aa: CASGEGARSSEKLFF; cdr3_nt: TGTGCCAGCGGGGAGGGGGCGCGAAGTAGTGAAAAACTGTTTTTT
clone_size: once; v_call: TRBV7-2; d_call: .; j_call: TRBJ2-1; cdr3_aa: CASSLAIAVDEQFF; cdr3_nt: TGTGCCAGCAGCTTAGCGATCGCAGTTGATGAGCAGTTCTTC
clone_size: .; v_call: TRBV7-9; d_call: TRBD1; j_call: TRBJ2-5; cdr3_aa: CASSVQGAETQYF; cdr3_nt: TGTGCCAGCAGCGTACAGGGGGCAGAGACCCAGTACTTC
clone_size: .; v_call: TRBV5-1; d_call: .; j_call: TRBJ2-2; cdr3_aa: CASSFRALNTGELFF; cdr3_nt: TGCGCCAGCAGCTTCAGGGCCCTAAACACCGGGGAGCTGTTTTTT
clone_size: .; v_call: TRBV28; d_call: .; j_call: TRBJ1-2; cdr3_aa: CASSTGTSFGYTF; cdr3_nt: TGTGCCAGCAGCACCGGGACCTCTTTTGGCTACACCTTC
clone_size: .; v_call: TRBV28; d_call: .; j_call: TRBJ1-2; cdr3_aa: CASIPRTGRTVNYGYTF; cdr3_nt: TGTGCCAGCATTCCGCGAACGGGACGGACCGTAAACTATGGCTACACCTTC
clone_size: .; v_call: TRBV6-5; d_call: .; j_call: TRBJ2-3; cdr3_aa: CASSFSMTNTDTQYF; cdr3_nt: TGTGCCAGCAGCTTTTCAATGACAAACACAGATACGCAGTATTTT
clone_size: .; v_call: TRBV5-1; d_call: .; j_call: TRBJ1-6; cdr3_aa: CASSLSGDPQFSPLHF; cdr3_nt: TGCGCCAGCAGCTTAAGCGGGGATCCCCAATTTTCACCCCTCCACTTT
clone_size: .; v_call: TRBV4-1; d_call: TRBD2; j_call: TRBJ2-1; cdr3_aa: CASSQEPAGGHKGQFF; cdr3_nt: TGCGCCAGCAGCCAAGAACCAGCGGGAGGCCACAAGGGGCAGTTCTTC
clone_size: .; v_call: TRBV15; d_call: .; j_call: TRBJ2-5; cdr3_aa: CATSRDPGRSETQYF; cdr3_nt: TGTGCCACCAGCAGAGATCCCGGGCGGTCAGAGACCCAGTACTTC
clone_size: .; v_call: TRBV10-3; d_call: .; j_call: TRBJ2-2; cdr3_aa: CAISVMDSGTNTGELFF; cdr3_nt: TGTGCCATCAGTGTCATGGATTCAGGGACAAACACCGGGGAGCTGTTTTTT
clone_size: few; v_call: TRBV18; d_call: TRBD1; j_call: TRBJ2-7; cdr3_aa: CASSESGTGVSYEQYF; cdr3_nt: TGTGCCAGCTCAGAGTCCGGGACAGGCGTTTCCTACGAGCAGTACTTC
clone_size: .; v_call: TRBV6-1; d_call: .; j_call: TRBJ1-2; cdr3_aa: CASSEAGLPSYGYTF; cdr3_nt: TGTGCCAGCAGTGAAGCGGGGCTTCCTAGCTATGGCTACACCTTC
clone_size: .; v_call: TRBV6-6; d_call: .; j_call: TRBJ2-7; cdr3_aa: CASRAGWEQYF; cdr3_nt: TGTGCCAGCAGGGCTGGGTGGGAGCAGTACTTC
clone_size: .; v_call: TRBV19; d_call: TRBD2; j_call: TRBJ2-7; cdr3_aa: CASTPTSGSPSSYEQYF; cdr3_nt: TGTGCCAGTACTCCGACTAGCGGGAGCCCCAGCTCCTACGAGCAGTACTTC
clone_size: .; v_call: TRBV29-1; d_call: .; j_call: TRBJ1-4; cdr3_aa: CSVATTVLGEKLFF; cdr3_nt: TGCAGCGTCGCGACGACAGTGCTTGGAGAAAAACTGTTTTTT
clone_size: .; v_call: TRBV19; d_call: .; j_call: TRBJ1-1; cdr3_aa: CASSIWTVNTEAFF; cdr3_nt: TGTGCCAGTAGTATATGGACAGTGAACACTGAAGCTTTCTTT
clone_size: .; v_call: TRBV19; d_call: .; j_call: TRBJ2-2; cdr3_aa: CASSIDRRNTGELFF; cdr3_nt: TGTGCCAGTAGTATAGACAGGAGGAACACCGGGGAGCTGTTTTTT
clone_size: .; v_call: TRBV7-3; d_call: .; j_call: TRBJ2-2; cdr3_aa: CASSSPRGGNTGELFF; cdr3_nt: TGTGCCAGCAGCTCCCCCCGAGGAGGGAACACCGGGGAGCTGTTTTTT
clone_size: .; v_call: TRBV6-1; d_call: .; j_call: TRBJ1-1; cdr3_aa: CASSETSRSGDTEAFF; cdr3_nt: TGTGCCAGCAGTGAAACCTCCCGGTCTGGGGACACTGAAGCTTTCTTT
clone_size: .; v_call: TRBV2; d_call: .; j_call: TRBJ2-7; cdr3_aa: CASSEVGYEQYF; cdr3_nt: TGTGCCAGCAGTGAAGTGGGATACGAGCAGTACTTC
clone_size: .; v_call: TRBV7-9; d_call: .; j_call: TRBJ1-1; cdr3_aa: CASSLDQNTEAFF; cdr3_nt: TGTGCCAGCAGCTTAGATCAGAACACTGAAGCTTTCTTT
clone_size: .; v_call: TRBV7-2; d_call: .; j_call: TRBJ1-2; cdr3_aa: CASSWDESYGYTF; cdr3_nt: TGTGCCAGCAGCTGGGATGAAAGCTATGGCTACACCTTC
clone_size: .; v_call: TRBV6-1; d_call: TRBD1; j_call: TRBJ1-2; cdr3_aa: CASSDLTGSFGYTF; cdr3_nt: TGTGCCAGCAGTGATTTGACAGGGTCATTTGGCTACACCTTC
clone_size: .; v_call: TRBV6-5; d_call: TRBD2; j_call: TRBJ2-3; cdr3_aa: CASGWTSGSADTQYF; cdr3_nt: TGTGCCAGCGGCTGGACTAGCGGGAGTGCAGATACGCAGTATTTT
clone_size: .; v_call: TRBV7-2; d_call: TRBD2; j_call: TRBJ2-1; cdr3_aa: CASSAASGIGNEQFF; cdr3_nt: TGTGCCAGCAGCGCCGCTAGCGGGATAGGCAATGAGCAGTTCTTC
clone_size: .; v_call: TRBV18; d_call: TRBD1; j_call: TRBJ2-2; cdr3_aa: CASSLDRDSTGELFF; cdr3_nt: TGTGCCAGCTCACTTGACAGGGATTCCACCGGGGAGCTGTTTTTT
clone_size: .; v_call: TRBV7-2; d_call: .; j_call: TRBJ1-4; cdr3_aa: CASSSQWGRGEKLFF; cdr3_nt: TGTGCCAGCAGCTCACAGTGGGGCCGAGGTGAAAAACTGTTTTTT
clone_size: .; v_call: TRBV15; d_call: .; j_call: TRBJ1-1; cdr3_aa: CATSRDRRGEAFF; cdr3_nt: TGTGCCACCAGCAGAGACAGGCGGGGTGAAGCTTTCTTT
clone_size: .; v_call: TRBV20-1; d_call: .; j_call: TRBJ1-4; cdr3_aa: CSASHQATNEKLFF; cdr3_nt: TGCAGTGCTAGTCATCAGGCAACTAATGAAAAACTGTTTTTT
clone_size: .; v_call: TRBV5-1; d_call: TRBD2; j_call: TRBJ2-5; cdr3_aa: CASSLGLAGAGLEETQYF; cdr3_nt: TGCGCCAGCAGCCTAGGACTAGCGGGAGCGGGGTTGGAGGAGACCCAGTACTTC